This TCR beta chain derives from a study of radiation and T cells in renal cell carcinoma (TCRdb year 2020). Broadly, across the study: The samples were drawn from a clinical trial, where primary renal cell carcinomas were treated with 15 Gy of stereotactic body radiation therapy and then removed by nephrectomy 4 weeks afterward. TCR beta sequencing covered 50 to 55 samples in total, comprising some 25 tumors and 27 peripheral blood samples. In the 55 or so samples combined, several million unique CDR3 nucleotide sequences were found, encoding 2 million to 3 million unique CDR3 amino acid sequences. Broader findings and caveats from the paper: The single-armed trial design could not address effects of radiation dose or scheduling on the TCR repertoire. In blood, the top tumor clonotypes increased from baseline to 2 weeks after radiation and then shrank by 4 weeks, which suggests a temporary expansion of tumor-resident clones. Blood repertoire dynamics were not followed beyond 4 weeks after treatment. Because pretreatment tumor biopsies were not available, the study could not determine whether clonotypes were already present within the tumor at baseline.

Regarding this clone: Its antigen has not been determined. At one end the junction does not follow the germline gene, possibly because of a read error.

Measured from the cysteine to the phenylalanine, the CDR3 is 11 residues long. Of the read, only the CDR3 DNA is kept; its 33 bases are in frame from base 1. Via the germline V gene, CDR1 is MDHEN and CDR2 SYDVKM. The immunoSEQ kit was used, according to the manufacturer's recommendations, to generate TCR beta libraries from genomic DNA. To prepare libraries, a first multiplex PCR with proprietary primers was run, followed by a second PCR that added unique barcodes, and a bead cleanup was done after each round. Each sample batch included a kit-provided positive control reaction and a negative control reaction. The final libraries underwent checking on an Agilent 4200 TapeStation D1000 ScreenTape, volumetric pooling, and quantification by qPCR. Sequencing was performed on an Illumina NextSeq500 with a MidOutput 150-cycle cartridge, and 156 Read1 and 15 Index1 cycles were run with kit custom primers. The pooled library was loaded at approximately 0.96 pM, and about 21% PhiX control was spiked in. The source study handled its data this way. Vendor-processed data were analyzed in R, with a clonotype defined as all T cells sharing the same CDR3 nucleotide sequence. For clone abundance analyses, frequencies were normalized to the 10,000 most abundant clones per sample. Before analysis, public T cell clones were removed, and these numbered fewer than six per sample on average. An abundance difference of at least 32-fold between compartments was the criterion for calling clonotypes tumor-enriched or baseline blood-enriched. A beta-binomial differential abundance model was used to identify clonotypes that expanded or contracted between blood time points. Tumor-blood repertoire similarity was measured with the Baroni-Urbani and Buser coefficient, and groups were compared using two-tailed Wilcoxon tests in R. TCRdb retrieved this table from immuneACCESS and kept in-frame rearrangements only. Not all clones are present; in checked studies, unresolved V genes account for under half, and no reason is known for the remainder. V and J calls and clone size are given by that table; D and trimming were obtained from the DNA. Here the sample has some 60,000 clones; roughly 79% occur a single time. The top ten clones comprise about 6.8% of the sample.

What the time point label conveys for this sample: blood 2 weeks post-SBRT. Per the publication, the treatment or condition label means: 15 Gy SBRT to primary tumor, nephrectomy 4 weeks later. To follow tumor-enriched clonotypes, serial peripheral blood was collected from radiation-treated patients at baseline and at 2 weeks and 4 weeks after SBRT. Every patient had renal cell carcinoma of clear cell pathology. The QIAamp DNA Blood Mini Kit (Qiagen) was used to prepare genomic DNA for TCR sequencing. The analyses included only samples that passed all quality control checks. The sequence derives from a man aged 60 to 69 with renal cell carcinoma. The material was blood, obtained from a patient whose treatment included radiotherapy and nephrectomy. Recombination joined TRBV28 with TRBJ1-2, with 7 middle bases fitting TRBD1. The DNA sequence follows: TGTGCCAGCAGTCACGGACAGGCTTCCTTCTTC. This codes for CASSHGQASFF.